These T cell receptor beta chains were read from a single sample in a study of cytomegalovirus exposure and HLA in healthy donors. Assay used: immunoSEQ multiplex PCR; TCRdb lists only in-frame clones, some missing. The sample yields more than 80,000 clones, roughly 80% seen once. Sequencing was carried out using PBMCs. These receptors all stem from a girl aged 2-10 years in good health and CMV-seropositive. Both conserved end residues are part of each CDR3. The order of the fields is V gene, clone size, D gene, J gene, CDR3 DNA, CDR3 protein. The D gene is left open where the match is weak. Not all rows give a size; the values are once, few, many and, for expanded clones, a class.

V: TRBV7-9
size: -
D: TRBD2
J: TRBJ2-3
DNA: TGTGCCAGCGCCGGACTAGCGGGGACCCTAGATACGCAGTATTTT
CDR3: CASAGLAGTLDTQYF

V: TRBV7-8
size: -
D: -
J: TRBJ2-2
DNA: TGTGCCAGCAAGCTTAGAGTTGGCGGGGAGCTGTTTTTT
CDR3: CASKLRVGGELFF

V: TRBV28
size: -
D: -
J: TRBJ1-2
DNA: TGTGCCAGCAGTTCTCGGAGGGGCTATGGCTACACCTTC
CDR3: CASSSRRGYGYTF

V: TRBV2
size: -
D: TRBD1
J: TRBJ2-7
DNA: TGTGCCAGCAGTAAAGGACAGGGGGGGAACGAGCAGTACTTC
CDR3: CASSKGQGGNEQYF

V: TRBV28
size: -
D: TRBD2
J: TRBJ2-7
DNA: TGTGCCAGCAGTCCACTAGCGGGAGCCTACGAGCAGTACTTC
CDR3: CASSPLAGAYEQYF

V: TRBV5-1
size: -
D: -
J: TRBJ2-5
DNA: TGCGCCAGCAGCTTAGGACTACGGGCAAAGACCCAGTACTTC
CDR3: CASSLGLRAKTQYF

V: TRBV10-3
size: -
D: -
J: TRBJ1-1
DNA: TGTGCCATCGCCGAGTTGGGGGAGGTTGAAGCTTTCTTT
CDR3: CAIAELGEVEAFF

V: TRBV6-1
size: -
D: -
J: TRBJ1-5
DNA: TGTGCCAGCAGTGAAGCTATTGTGAGCAATCAGCCCCAGCATTTT
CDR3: CASSEAIVSNQPQHF

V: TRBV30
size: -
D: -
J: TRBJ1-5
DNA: TGTGCCTGGAGTGTAGGCGGCGGAGGGGGCAATCAGCCCCAGCATTTT
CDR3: CAWSVGGGGGNQPQHF

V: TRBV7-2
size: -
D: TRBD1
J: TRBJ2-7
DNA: TGTGCCAGCAGTCCCAAATCGGGACAGGTCAACGAGCAGTACTTC
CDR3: CASSPKSGQVNEQYF

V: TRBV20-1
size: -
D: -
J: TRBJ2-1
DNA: TGCAGTGCTACCGTTTACAATGAGCAGTTCTTC
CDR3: CSATVYNEQFF

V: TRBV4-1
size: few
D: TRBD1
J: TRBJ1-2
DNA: TGCGCCAGCAGCCGGACAGGGGTCGGCTACACCTTC
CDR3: CASSRTGVGYTF

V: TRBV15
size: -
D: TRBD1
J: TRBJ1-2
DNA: TGTGCCACCAGCAGATTCCCATCTGTGGACAGGGGTAACTATGGCTACACCTTC
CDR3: CATSRFPSVDRGNYGYTF

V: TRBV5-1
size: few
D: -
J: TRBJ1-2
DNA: TGCGCCAGCAGCTTGGACAGTAACTATGGCTACACCTTC
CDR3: CASSLDSNYGYTF

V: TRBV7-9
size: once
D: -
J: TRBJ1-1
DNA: TGTGCCAGCAGCTTAGGTTCGGGGGGCGGGGAGGCTTTCTTT
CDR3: CASSLGSGGGEAFF

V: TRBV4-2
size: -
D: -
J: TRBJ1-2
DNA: TGTGCCAGCAGCCCATTGTTGGAGACGGGCTATGGCTACACCTTC
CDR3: CASSPLLETGYGYTF

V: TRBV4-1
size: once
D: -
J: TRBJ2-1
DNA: TGCGCCAGCAGCCAAAGCTACCTCAGACCAGGACAAATTTACAATGAGCAGTTCTTC
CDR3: CASSQSYLRPGQIYNEQFF

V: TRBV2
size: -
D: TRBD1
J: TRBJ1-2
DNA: TGTGCCAGCAGTGACGTGACAGGGAATGGCTACACCTTC
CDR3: CASSDVTGNGYTF

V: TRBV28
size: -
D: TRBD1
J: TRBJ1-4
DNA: TGTGCCAGCAGTTCACCGGGACAGGGGGGAGAAAAACTGTTTTTT
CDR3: CASSSPGQGGEKLFF

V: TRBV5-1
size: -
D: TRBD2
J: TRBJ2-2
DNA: TGCGCCAGCAGATCGGGAGGCCCGACCGGGGAGCTGTTTTTT
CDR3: CASRSGGPTGELFF

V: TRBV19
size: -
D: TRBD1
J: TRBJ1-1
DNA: TGTGCCAGTAGTACGGACAGGGGGAACACTGAAGCTTTCTTT
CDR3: CASSTDRGNTEAFF

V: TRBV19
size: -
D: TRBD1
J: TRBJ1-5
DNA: TGTGCCAGTAAAAAAAATCGGGACAGGGAAGGTCAGCCCCAGCATTTT
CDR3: CASKKNRDREGQPQHF

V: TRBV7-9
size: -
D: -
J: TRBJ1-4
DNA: TGTGCCAGCAATCAGGGGACTAATGAAAAACTGTTTTTT
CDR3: CASNQGTNEKLFF

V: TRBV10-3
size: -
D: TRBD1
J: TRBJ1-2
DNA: TGTGCCATCAGTGACCCGACAGGGAGGAGCTCGGGCTACACCTTC
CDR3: CAISDPTGRSSGYTF

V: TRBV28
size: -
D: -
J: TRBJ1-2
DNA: TGTGCCAGCAGTTCGCATGGGAGCCGCGGCTACACCTTC
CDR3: CASSSHGSRGYTF

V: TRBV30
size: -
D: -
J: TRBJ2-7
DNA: TGTGCCTGGAGTGAGCAGGGGACGTTCTACGAGCAGTACTTC
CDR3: CAWSEQGTFYEQYF

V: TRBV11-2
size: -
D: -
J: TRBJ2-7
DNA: TGTGCCAGCAGCTTAGGACAGATTGAGAGCTCCTACGAGCAGTACTTC
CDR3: CASSLGQIESSYEQYF

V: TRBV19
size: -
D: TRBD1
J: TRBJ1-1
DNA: TGTGCCAGTAGGCACAGGGGGGTTCGCGTGGTCACTGAAGCTTTCTTT
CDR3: CASRHRGVRVVTEAFF

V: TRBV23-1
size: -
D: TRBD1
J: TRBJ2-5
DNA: TGCGCCAGAGAGCTTCGGGACAGGGTGGTGGAGACCCAGTACTTC
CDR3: CARELRDRVVETQYF

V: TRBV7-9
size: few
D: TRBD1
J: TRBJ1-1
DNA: TGTGCCAGCAGCTCCCCCGACAGGGGAGGCACTGAAGCTTTCTTT
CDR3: CASSSPDRGGTEAFF

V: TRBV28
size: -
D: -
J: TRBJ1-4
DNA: TGTGCCAGCAGTTCACCCTATGGGACGGGGGAGGAGGTTGAAAAACTGTTTTTT
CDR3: CASSSPYGTGEEVEKLFF

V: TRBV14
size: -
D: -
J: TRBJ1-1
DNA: TGTGCCAGCAGCCATCGAGGGAGGGAACTGTTCGTCGGCGCTTTCTTT
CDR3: CASSHRGRELFVGAFF

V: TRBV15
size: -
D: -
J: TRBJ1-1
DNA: TGTGCCACCTCCCACGGACAGAACACTGAAGCTTTCTTT
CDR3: CATSHGQNTEAFF

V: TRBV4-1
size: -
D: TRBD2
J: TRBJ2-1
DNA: TGCGCCAGCAGCCAGGTAGCGGGAGGGGGCAATGAGCAGTTCTTC
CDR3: CASSQVAGGGNEQFF

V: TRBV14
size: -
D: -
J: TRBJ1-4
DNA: TGTGCCAGCACCACAGGGAGAGAGAATGAAAAACTGTTTTTT
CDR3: CASTTGRENEKLFF

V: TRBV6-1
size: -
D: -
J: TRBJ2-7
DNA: TGTGCCAGCAGCTCGACAGGTCTTTCCTACGAGCAGTACTTC
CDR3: CASSSTGLSYEQYF

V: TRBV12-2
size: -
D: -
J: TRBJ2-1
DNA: TGTGCAAGTCGCTTAGTCGGACTAGCTAATGAGCAGTTCTTC
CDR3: CASRLVGLANEQFF

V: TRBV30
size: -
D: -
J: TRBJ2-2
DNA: TGTGCCTGCTGCGCCGGGGAGCTGTTTTTT
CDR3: CACCAGELFF

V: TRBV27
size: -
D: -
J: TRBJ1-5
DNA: TGTGCCAGCAGTTTAGCGGGGTACGGGGGCAATCAGCCCCAGCATTTT
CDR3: CASSLAGYGGNQPQHF

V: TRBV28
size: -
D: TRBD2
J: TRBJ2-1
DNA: TGTGCCAGCTACCCATCGGGGCTAGCGGGAGTCAATGAGCAGTTCTTC
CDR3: CASYPSGLAGVNEQFF

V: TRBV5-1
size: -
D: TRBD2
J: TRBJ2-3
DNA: TGCGCCAGCAGCTTGGTGCAGACTAGCGGGAGTGCAGATACGCAGTATTTT
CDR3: CASSLVQTSGSADTQYF

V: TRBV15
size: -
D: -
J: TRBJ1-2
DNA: TGTGCCACCAGCAGGGCAGGGCGCGACTATGGCTACACCTTC
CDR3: CATSRAGRDYGYTF

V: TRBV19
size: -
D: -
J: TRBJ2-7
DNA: TGTGCCAGTAGAACAGGGACCAACGAGCAGTACTTC
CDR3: CASRTGTNEQYF

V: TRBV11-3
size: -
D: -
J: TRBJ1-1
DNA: TGTGCCAGCAGCTTCTCTATGAACACTGAAGCTTTCTTT
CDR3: CASSFSMNTEAFF

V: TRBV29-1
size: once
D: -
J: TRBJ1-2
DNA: TGCAGCGCTTATGGCTACACCTTC
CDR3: CSAYGYTF

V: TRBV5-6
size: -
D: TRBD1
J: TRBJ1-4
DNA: TGTGCCAGCAGCGGGGGACAGGATTCTAATGAAAAACTGTTTTTT
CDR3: CASSGGQDSNEKLFF

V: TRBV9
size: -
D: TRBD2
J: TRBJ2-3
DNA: TGTGCCAGCAGCTCCGGGAGCGGGACTAGCACAGATACGCAGTATTTT
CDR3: CASSSGSGTSTDTQYF

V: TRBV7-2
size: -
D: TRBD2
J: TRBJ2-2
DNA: TGTGCCAGCAGGATGGGAGGGGCGGGCACCGGGGAGCTGTTTTTT
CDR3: CASRMGGAGTGELFF

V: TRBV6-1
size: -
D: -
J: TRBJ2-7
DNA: TGTGCCAGCACCTACCGACTGGATACCCTCTACGAGCAGTACTTC
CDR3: CASTYRLDTLYEQYF

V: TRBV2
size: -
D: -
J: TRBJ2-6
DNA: TGTGCCAGGAGACTTACAGGGTCTGGGGCCAACGTCCTGACTTTC
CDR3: CARRLTGSGANVLTF

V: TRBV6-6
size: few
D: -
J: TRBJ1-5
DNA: TGTGCCAGCAGTTACGTCCCCAGAAATCAGCCCCAGCATTTT
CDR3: CASSYVPRNQPQHF

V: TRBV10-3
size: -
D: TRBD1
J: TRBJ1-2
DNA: TGTGCCATCACTGTTGACAGGGGGCTTGGCTACACCTTC
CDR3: CAITVDRGLGYTF

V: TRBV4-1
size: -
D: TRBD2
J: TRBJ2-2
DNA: TGCGCCAGCAGCCAAAAGCCAGCGGGGGCATCCGGGGAGCTGTTTTTT
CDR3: CASSQKPAGASGELFF

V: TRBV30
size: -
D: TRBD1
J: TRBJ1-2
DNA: TGTGCCTGGAGCAGGGGGCTAAACTATGGCTACACCTTC
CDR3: CAWSRGLNYGYTF

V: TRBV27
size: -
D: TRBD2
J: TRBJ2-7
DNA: TGTGCCAGCAGTTTCAATAGCGGGGGGACCTACGAGCAGTACTTC
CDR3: CASSFNSGGTYEQYF

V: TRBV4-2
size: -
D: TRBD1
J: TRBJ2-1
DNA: TGTGCCAGCAGCCATTGGATTTGGACCCCTGAGGGACAGCAAGGGGGCAATGAGCAGTTCTTC
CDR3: CASSHWIWTPEGQQGGNEQFF

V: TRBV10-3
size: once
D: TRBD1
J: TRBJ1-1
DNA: TGTGCCATCAGCCGGACAGGGGGTAACACTGAAGCTTTCTTT
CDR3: CAISRTGGNTEAFF

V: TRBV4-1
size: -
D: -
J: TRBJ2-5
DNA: TGCGCCAGCAGCCACCTGGCAGCGGGTGGACAAGAGACCCAGTACTTC
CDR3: CASSHLAAGGQETQYF

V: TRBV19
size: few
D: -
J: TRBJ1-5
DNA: TGTGCCAGTACATTCCCCCATCAGCCCCAGCATTTT
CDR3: CASTFPHQPQHF